A single sample is the source of the 11 T cell receptor beta chains below, sequenced in a study of control samples from healthy donors and cancer patients. Measured with immunoSEQ multiplex PCR; TCRdb has only the in-frame clones, and not every one. This table holds about 140,000 clones, around 88% found once. The material sequenced was blood. The receptors here all came from a young man in good health.

CDR3 DNA: TGTGCCAGCAGTTACTTGACAGGGCCCAATTCACCCCTCCACTTT. It specifies CASSYLTGPNSPLHF. The J gene is TRBJ1-6, the V gene TRBV6-6; 7 positions agree with TRBD1. This CDR3 region has 15 residues. Trimming cost V 1 base and J 7 bases; bases outside gene matches: 4. Germline CDR1 reads MNHNY; CDR2 reads SVGAGI (reference sequence).

V is TRBV13 and J is TRBJ1-6, with TRBD1 matching over 9 bases. There are 16 residues in the CDR3. Germline loops: CDR1 PRHDT, CDR2 FYEKMQ (reference sequence). The J segment lost 10 bases and the V segment lost 5 bases, leaving 12 bases of the junction unmatched. CDR3 amino acids: CASSPSDRGVKSPLHF. In DNA form, the CDR3 reads TGTGCCAGCAGCCCAAGTGACAGGGGGGTAAAATCACCCCTCCACTTT.

This sequence joins TRBV14 and TRBJ1-1; D unclear. The CDR3 runs 13 residues. Germline V CDR1 and CDR2: SGHDN, FVKESK. V lost 1 base to trimming and J lost 4 bases, with 7 bases between them. The CDR3 bases are TGTGCCAGCAGCCAAGGGCGGGGCACTGAAGCTTTCTTT. Protein product: CASSQGRGTEAFF.

As DNA, the CDR3 is TGTGCCAGTAGTATATGGTCTAGCGGGGGTGAGACCTACGAGCAGTACTTC. Its protein product is CASSIWSSGGETYEQYF. This chain links TRBV19 with TRBJ2-7; TRBD2 matches 10 bases. The junction had 9 bases not matched to a gene; V was cut back by 2 bases and J by 2 bases. Per germline, CDR1 LNHDA and CDR2 SQIVND (reference sequence). The CDR3 totals 17 residues.

V gene TRBV7-3 combines with J gene TRBJ2-2, with TRBD2 matching 14 bases. J lost 7 bases, V lost 1 base, and 2 bases had no gene match. CDR3 length: 16 amino acids. Germline CDR1 and CDR2: SGHTA and FQGTGA. CDR3 nucleotide sequence: TGTGCCAGCAGCTTAAGGGGGACTAGCGGGAGCGGGGAGCTGTTTTTT. It codes for CASSLRGTSGSGELFF.

The CDR3 DNA sequence: TGTGCCTCTGGGGGGAGTACTGAAGCTTTCTTT. Residues: CASGGSTEAFF. The V gene is TRBV30, the J gene TRBJ1-1; tentative D call: TRBD1 (5 bases). With 7 bases removed from V and 5 bases from J, the gap between germline ends came to 11 bases. The CDR3 has 11 residues. CDR1 is GTSNPN and CDR2 is SVGIG in the germline V gene (reference sequence).

This clone was counted only a few times. J is TRBJ1-2 and V is TRBV6-5; TRBD1 is a possible D gene (6 bases). V dropped 6 bases and J dropped 2 bases, with 10 bases sitting between them. The CDR3 totals 13 residues. Germline CDR1 and CDR2: MNHEY and SVGAGI. The CDR3 sequence is CASSRDRNYGYTF. The CDR3 DNA sequence: TGTGCCAGCAGCAGAGACAGGAACTATGGCTACACCTTC.

V usage is TRBV11-2 and J usage is TRBJ1-1; 8 bases match TRBD1. Per germline, CDR1 SGHAT and CDR2 FQNNGV. CDR3 length equals 13 residues. Trimming took 4 bases from V and 8 from J; bases not matched to a gene: 6. The CDR3 reads CASSSNRDREAFF. Written as DNA, the CDR3 is TGTGCCAGCAGCTCTAACCGGGACAGGGAAGCTTTCTTT.

This clone was observed a single time. The chain has TRBV28 and TRBJ1-4, with 9 nucleotides matching TRBD1. The CDR3 covers 14 residues. V lost 6 bases and J lost 7; bases outside the gene matches: 6. The germline gives CDR1 MDHEN, CDR2 SYDVKM. DNA for the CDR3: TGTGCCAGCAGCCCCCCGACAGGGGGTGAAAAACTGTTTTTT. It encodes CASSPPTGGEKLFF.

This chain uses TRBV18 with TRBJ2-3, with 12 bases identical to TRBD2. The junction had 12 bases not matched to a gene; V was cut back by 6 bases and J by 2 bases. This CDR3 is built from 18 residues. CDR1 is KGHSH and CDR2 is LQKENI in the germline V gene. CDR3 in DNA: TGTGCCAGCTCGCCCCTCGAAGGACTAGCGGGGACCACAGATACGCAGTATTTT. It codes for CASSPLEGLAGTTDTQYF. The full variable domain, rest sourced from reference TRBV18 and TRBJ2-3, is NAGVMQNPRHLVRRRGQEARLRCSPMKGHSHVYWYRQLPEEGLKFMVYLQKENIIDESGMPKERFSAEFPKEGPSILRIQQVVRGDSAAYFCASSPLEGLAGTTDTQYFGPGTRLTVL.

The chain recombines TRBV9 with TRBJ2-5; D perhaps matches TRBD1 (6 bases). Per the germline V gene, CDR1 is SGDLS and CDR2 is YYNGEE. V dropped 1 base and J dropped 4 bases, with 14 bases sitting between them. The length of the CDR3 is 15 residues. CDR3 DNA sequence: TGTGCCAGCAGCGTAAGTTCTACAGGGAGAGAGACCCAGTACTTC. Its protein is CASSVSSTGRETQYF.